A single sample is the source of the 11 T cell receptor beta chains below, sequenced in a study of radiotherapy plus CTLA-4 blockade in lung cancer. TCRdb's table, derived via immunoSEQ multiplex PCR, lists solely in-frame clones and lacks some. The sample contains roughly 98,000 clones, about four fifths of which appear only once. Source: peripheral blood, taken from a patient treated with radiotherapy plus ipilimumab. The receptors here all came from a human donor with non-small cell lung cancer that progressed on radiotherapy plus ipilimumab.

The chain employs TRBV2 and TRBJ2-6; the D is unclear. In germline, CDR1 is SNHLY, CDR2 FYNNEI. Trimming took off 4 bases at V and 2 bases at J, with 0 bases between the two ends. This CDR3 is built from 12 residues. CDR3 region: CASSAGANVLTF. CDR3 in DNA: TGTGCCAGCAGTGCTGGGGCCAACGTCCTGACTTTC.

CDR3 amino acids: CASSPPHADTQYF. As DNA, the CDR3 is TGTGCCAGCAGTCCCCCCCACGCAGATACGCAGTATTTT. The gene calls are TRBV6-5 and TRBJ2-3; no reliable D call. This CDR3 has 13 residues. Germline CDR1 is MNHEY and CDR2 is SVGAGI. V was clipped by 5 bases and J by 4 bases, with 10 bases between them.

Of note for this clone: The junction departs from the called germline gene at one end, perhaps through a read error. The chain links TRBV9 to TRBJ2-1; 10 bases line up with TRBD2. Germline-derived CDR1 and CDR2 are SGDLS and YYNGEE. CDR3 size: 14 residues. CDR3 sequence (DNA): TGTGCCAGCAGTGTAGCGGGAGGAGGTAATGAGCAGTTCTTC. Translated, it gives CASSVAGGGNEQFF.

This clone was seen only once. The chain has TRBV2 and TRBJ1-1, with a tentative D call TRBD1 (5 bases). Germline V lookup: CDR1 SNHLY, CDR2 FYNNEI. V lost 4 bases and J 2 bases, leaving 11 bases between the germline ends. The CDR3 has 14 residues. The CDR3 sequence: CASSGGQFNTEAFF. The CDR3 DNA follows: TGTGCCAGCAGTGGGGGCCAGTTTAACACTGAAGCTTTCTTT. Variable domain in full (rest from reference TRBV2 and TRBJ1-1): EPEVTQTPSHQVTQMGQEVILRCVPISNHLYFYWYRQILGQKVEFLVSFYNNEISEKSEIFDDQFSVERPDGSNFTLKIRSTKLEDSAMYFCASSGGQFNTEAFFGQGTRLTVV.

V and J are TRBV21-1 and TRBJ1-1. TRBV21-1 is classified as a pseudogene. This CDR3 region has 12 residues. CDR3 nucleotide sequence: TGTGCCAGCCATGGAAAGGTGACCGAAGCTTTCTTT. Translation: CASHGKVTEAFF.

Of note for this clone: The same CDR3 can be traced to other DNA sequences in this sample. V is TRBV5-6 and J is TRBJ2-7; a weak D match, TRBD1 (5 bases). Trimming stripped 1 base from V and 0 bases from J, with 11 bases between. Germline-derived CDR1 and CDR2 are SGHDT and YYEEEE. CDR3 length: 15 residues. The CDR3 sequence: CASSLLGQGSYEQYF. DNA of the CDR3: TGTGCCAGCAGCTTGTTGGGGCAGGGCTCCTACGAGCAGTACTTC.

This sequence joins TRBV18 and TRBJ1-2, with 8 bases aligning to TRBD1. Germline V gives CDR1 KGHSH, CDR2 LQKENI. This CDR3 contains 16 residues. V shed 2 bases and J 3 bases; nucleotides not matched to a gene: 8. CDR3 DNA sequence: TGTGCCAGCTCACCAAATGGACAGGGTATTGACTATGGCTACACCTTC. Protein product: CASSPNGQGIDYGYTF.

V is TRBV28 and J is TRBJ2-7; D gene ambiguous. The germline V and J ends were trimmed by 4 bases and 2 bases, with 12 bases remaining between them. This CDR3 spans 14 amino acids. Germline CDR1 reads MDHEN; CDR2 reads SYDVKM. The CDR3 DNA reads TGTGCCAGCAGTTACCCGACAAACGCCTACGAGCAGTACTTC. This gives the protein CASSYPTNAYEQYF.

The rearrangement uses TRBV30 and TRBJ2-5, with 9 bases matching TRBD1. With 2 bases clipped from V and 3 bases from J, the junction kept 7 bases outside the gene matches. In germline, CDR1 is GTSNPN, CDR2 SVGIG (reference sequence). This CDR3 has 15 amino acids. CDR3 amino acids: CAWSQGTGFKETQYF. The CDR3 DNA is TGTGCCTGGAGTCAGGGGACAGGGTTCAAAGAGACCCAGTACTTC.

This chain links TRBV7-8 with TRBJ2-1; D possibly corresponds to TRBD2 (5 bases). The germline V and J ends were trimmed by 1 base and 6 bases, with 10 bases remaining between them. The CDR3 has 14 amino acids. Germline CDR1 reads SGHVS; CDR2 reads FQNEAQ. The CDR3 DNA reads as TGTGCCAGCAGCTTAGGAACTGGGAGCAATGAGCAGTTCTTC. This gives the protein CASSLGTGSNEQFF.

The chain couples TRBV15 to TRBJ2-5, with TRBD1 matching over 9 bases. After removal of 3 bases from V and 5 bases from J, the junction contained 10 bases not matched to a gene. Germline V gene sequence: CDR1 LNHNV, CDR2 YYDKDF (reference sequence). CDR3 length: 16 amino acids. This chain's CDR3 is CATSRRDRVGGETQYF. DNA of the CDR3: TGTGCCACCAGCAGGAGGGACAGGGTGGGAGGGGAGACCCAGTACTTC.